Presented here are 15 T cell receptor beta chains from one specimen sequenced in a study of blood T cell repertoires in COVID-19. Sequenced by immunoSEQ multiplex PCR; TCRdb stores in-frame clones only, minus some. Of 300,000 to 450,000 clones in the sample, roughly four fifths were seen once. Sequencing was done on a sample of peripheral blood. The receptors were sampled from a human donor with acute or convalescent COVID-19. The donor label of this sample is uncertain.

As concerns this clone: This CDR3 is also generated by other DNA sequences in the sample. The V gene is TRBV2, the J gene TRBJ1-6; D is unclear. Germline-derived CDR1 and CDR2 are SNHLY and FYNNEI. The CDR3 consists of 11 residues. Between the trimmed V and J ends, which lost 3 bases and 10 bases, there was a span of 4 bases. The CDR3 nucleotides read TGTGCCAGCAGTGAGAGATCACCCCTCCACTTT. Its protein product is CASSERSPLHF.

This chain connects TRBV3-1 (or the pseudogene TRBV3-2) to TRBJ1-2; 12 bases are a match to TRBD1. Germline V lookup: CDR1 LGHDT, CDR2 YNNKEL (reference sequence). J was trimmed by 7 bases and V by 3 bases; bases with no gene match: 3. The CDR3 contains 14 residues. The CDR3 nucleotides read TGTGCCAGCAGCCAGGGACAGGGGGCTGGTGGCTACACCTTC. Its translation is CASSQGQGAGGYTF.

V gene TRBV30 combines with J gene TRBJ2-2; no clear D gene. This CDR3 has 13 residues. Germline-derived CDR1 and CDR2 are GTSNPN and SVGIG (reference sequence). V lost 5 bases and J lost 0, with 7 bases in between. The CDR3 reads CAWAVANTGELFF. The CDR3 region has the DNA TGTGCCTGGGCAGTCGCGAACACCGGGGAGCTGTTTTTT.

The chain combines TRBV7-9 with TRBJ1-3; TRBD1 is a possible D gene (6 bases). The CDR3 is 15 amino acids. CDR1 is SEHNR, CDR2 FQNEAQ, per germline (reference sequence). V lost 4 bases and J lost 0, with 10 bases in between. The CDR3 DNA reads as TGTGCCAGCAGCTCGGGACAAAACTCTGGAAACACCATATATTTT. Its protein product is CASSSGQNSGNTIYF.

The rearrangement joins TRBV30 to TRBJ1-4; possibly TRBD1 for D (6 bases). Trimming removed 2 bases from V and 7 bases from J, with 11 bases in between. Per the germline V gene, CDR1 is GTSNPN and CDR2 is SVGIG (reference sequence). The CDR3 has 13 residues. DNA of the CDR3: TGTGCCTGGAGTACCAGGGGCGGTGAAAAACTGTTTTTT. Its translation: CAWSTRGGEKLFF.

The rearrangement joins TRBV3-1 (or the pseudogene TRBV3-2) to TRBJ1-1; TRBD1 might be the D (5 bases). CDR3 length equals 14 residues. Germline lookup yields CDR1 LGHDT and CDR2 YNNKEL (reference sequence). Trimming left V 0 bases short and J 5 bases short, with 10 bases between. CDR3 DNA sequence: TGTGCCAGCAGCCAAGACGCTGGGGGGACTGAAGCTTTCTTT. Its protein product is CASSQDAGGTEAFF.

The rearrangement links TRBV7-9 to TRBJ2-5; D perhaps matches TRBD2 (5 bases). The V end was cut by 3 bases, the J end by 5 bases, with 16 bases between. The CDR3 has 15 amino acids. The V gene's germline CDR1 is SEHNR and CDR2 FQNEAQ (reference sequence). The CDR3 region has the DNA TGTGCCAGCAGCTTTGCCGAGGGTGAGAGGGAGACCCAGTACTTC. Protein product: CASSFAEGERETQYF.

This sequence joins TRBV16 and TRBJ2-6; D gene uncertain. CDR3 size: 15 residues. Per germline, CDR1 KGHSY and CDR2 FQNENV. Trimming cost V 2 bases and J 0 bases, with 5 bases left between them. The CDR3 reads CASSQPNSGANVLTF. CDR3 bases: TGTGCCAGCAGCCAACCTAACTCTGGGGCCAACGTCCTGACTTTC. Full variable domain (remainder filled in from reference TRBV16 and TRBJ2-6): GEEVAQTPKHLVRGEGQKAKLYCAPIKGHSYVFWYQQVLKNEFKFLISFQNENVFDETGMPKERFSAKCLPNSPCSLEIQATKLEDSAVYFCASSQPNSGANVLTFGAGSRLTVL.

CDR3 protein: CATGGGYKNIQYF. In nucleotides, the CDR3 is TGTGCCACTGGAGGCGGGTACAAAAACATTCAGTACTTC. The chain couples TRBV19 to TRBJ2-4; possible D gene TRBD2, 5 bases. The CDR3 extends over 13 amino acids. Germline CDR1 reads LNHDA; CDR2 reads SQIVND (reference sequence). Trimming shortened V by 10 bases and J by 3 bases, and 13 bases separated the two germline ends.

The V and J genes are TRBV7-9 and TRBJ1-1; D ambiguous. The CDR3 spans 12 residues. Per the germline V gene, CDR1 is SEHNR and CDR2 is FQNEAQ (reference sequence). V dropped 2 bases and J dropped 4 bases, with 5 bases sitting between them. In DNA form, the CDR3 reads TGTGCCAGCAGCTTAATTATCACTGAAGCTTTCTTT. It codes for CASSLIITEAFF.

This clone was counted only a few times. V usage is TRBV5-4 and J usage is TRBJ1-1; TRBD1 aligns across 7 bases. From germline, CDR1 is SGHNT and CDR2 YYREEE (reference sequence). There are 17 residues in the CDR3. V was pared by 0 bases and J by 1 base, with 9 bases of the junction left unmatched. CDR3 coding DNA: TGTGCCAGCAGCTTGGGGGTGGAGACAGGGCGGAACACTGAAGCTTTCTTT. Its translation is CASSLGVETGRNTEAFF.

The DNA of the CDR3 is TGTGCCAGCAGCTTGGACGGCTCTGGAAACACCATATATTTT. It codes for CASSLDGSGNTIYF. The chain combines TRBV5-4 with TRBJ1-3; D is undetermined. The ends were cut back, 0 bases at V and 0 bases at J, with 4 bases in the middle. There are 14 residues in the CDR3. CDR1 and CDR2 (germline): SGHNT, YYREEE (reference sequence). The full variable domain, in which reference TRBV5-4 and TRBJ1-3 provide the parts outside the CDR3, is ETGVTQSPTHLIKTRGQQVTLRCSSQSGHNTVSWYQQALGQGPQFIFQYYREEENGRGNFPPRFSGLQFPNYSSELNVNALELDDSALYLCASSLDGSGNTIYFGEGSWLTVV.

The V gene is TRBV2, the J gene TRBJ1-2; D is unresolved. The CDR3 has 13 residues. Germline lookup yields CDR1 SNHLY and CDR2 FYNNEI. Between the trimmed V and J ends, which lost 9 bases and 0 bases, there was a span of 11 bases. For the CDR3, the DNA is TGTGCCAGTCAGACTGCAACTAACTATGGCTACACCTTC. Amino acid sequence: CASQTATNYGYTF.

A single count supports this clone. CDR3 amino acids: CASNLGVGLPGELFF. The CDR3 DNA follows: TGTGCCAGCAACTTAGGAGTGGGGCTCCCCGGGGAGCTGTTTTTT. The rearrangement uses TRBV9 and TRBJ2-2, with TRBD1 as a possible D gene (5 bases). CDR3 length: 15 residues. Germline assignment: CDR1 SGDLS and CDR2 YYNGEE. The V gene lost 6 bases and the J gene lost 6 bases, with 18 bases spanning the gap.

This clone was found a few times. This chain joins TRBV5-1 and TRBJ2-1; 10 nucleotides match TRBD2. V gave up 0 bases and J gave up 14 bases; unmatched junction bases: 14. CDR3 length: 16 residues. Germline V gives CDR1 SGHRS, CDR2 YFSETQ. The CDR3 loop reads CASSLGGAPSGSVEFF. The CDR3 coding sequence is TGCGCCAGCAGCTTGGGGGGGGCCCCTAGCGGGAGTGTTGAGTTCTTC.